This is a list of T cell receptor beta chains from one sample in a study of T cell responses to AZD1222 COVID-19 vaccine. The method was immunoSEQ multiplex PCR; TCRdb's version includes in-frame clones alone and lacks a portion of them. The table shows approximately 110,000 clones, with more than 75% occurring only once. This specimen was peripheral blood, taken on day 0 of AZD1222 vaccination. The receptors were sampled from an adult in good health. The CDR3 runs from the conserved cysteine through the conserved F or W. D genes are given only for firm matches. A row's size may be missing; if present it is once, few, many or a size class.

D | size | J | V | CDR3 | DNA
TRBD1 | - | TRBJ1-4 | TRBV2 | CASRARTGSVQEKLFF | TGTGCCAGCAGGGCCCGGACAGGGTCTGTGCAGGAAAAACTGTTTTTT
TRBD1 | - | TRBJ2-1 | TRBV6-5 | CASSYVGTGGNEQFF | TGTGCCAGCAGTTACGTGGGGACAGGGGGCAATGAGCAGTTCTTC
- | - | TRBJ1-2 | TRBV24-1 | CATSDLSRGGGYTF | TGTGCCACCAGTGATTTATCCAGGGGTGGTGGCTACACCTTC
TRBD1 | few | TRBJ2-2 | TRBV19 | CASRKTGADTGELFF | TGTGCCAGTAGGAAGACAGGGGCCGACACCGGGGAGCTGTTTTTT
TRBD2 | - | TRBJ2-1 | TRBV28 | CASSPAGESYNEQFF | TGTGCCAGCAGTCCAGCGGGAGAATCTTACAATGAGCAGTTCTTC
TRBD1 | - | TRBJ2-2 | TRBV19 | CASRVRQGNTGELFF | TGTGCCAGTAGGGTTAGACAGGGGAACACCGGGGAGCTGTTTTTT
TRBD2 | - | TRBJ2-1 | TRBV11-3 | CASSSGTSRNEQFF | TGTGCCAGCAGCAGTGGGACTAGCAGGAATGAGCAGTTCTTC
TRBD2 | - | TRBJ2-1 | TRBV5-1 | CASSLASGLAGDNEQFF | TGCGCCAGCAGCTTGGCTTCGGGACTAGCGGGCGACAATGAGCAGTTCTTC
TRBD1 | - | TRBJ2-3 | TRBV5-1 | CASSYTGGAAFWDTDTQYF | TGCGCCAGCAGCTACACAGGGGGCGCTGCCTTTTGGGACACAGATACGCAGTATTTT
- | - | TRBJ2-5 | TRBV11-2 | CASSLVGLQETQYF | TGTGCCAGCAGCTTAGTGGGCTTACAAGAGACCCAGTACTTC
TRBD2 | - | TRBJ2-3 | TRBV9 | CASSAGLAGGPDTQYF | TGTGCCAGCAGCGCCGGACTAGCGGGAGGGCCCGATACGCAGTATTTT
TRBD1 | - | TRBJ2-2 | TRBV11-2 | CASSSSGGTGELFF | TGTGCCAGCAGCTCCTCAGGGGGCACCGGGGAGCTGTTTTTT
TRBD2 | - | TRBJ2-1 | TRBV29-1 | CSVAGLAGDNEQFF | TGCAGCGTGGCGGGACTAGCGGGAGACAATGAGCAGTTCTTC
- | - | TRBJ2-5 | TRBV19 | CASSPPGRQQETQYF | TGTGCCAGTAGTCCCCCGGGACGGCAGCAAGAGACCCAGTACTTC
- | once | TRBJ1-5 | TRBV4-2 | CASSQDGQGHQPQHF | TGTGCCAGCAGCCAAGATGGTCAGGGGCATCAGCCCCAGCATTTT
- | - | TRBJ1-1 | TRBV28 | CASSLGNTEAFF | TGTGCCAGCAGTTTGGGGAACACTGAAGCTTTCTTT
- | - | TRBJ1-2 | TRBV30 | CAWSVLQTRGGYTF | TGTGCCTGGAGTGTACTACAGACCCGAGGGGGCTACACCTTC
- | - | TRBJ1-6 | TRBV7-3 | CASVQPKEGPSPLHF | TGTGCCAGCGTCCAGCCAAAAGAAGGACCTTCACCCCTCCACTTT
- | - | TRBJ2-2 | TRBV5-4 | CASSLDFSTGELFF | TGTGCCAGCAGCTTGGACTTCTCCACCGGGGAGCTGTTTTTT
- | - | TRBJ2-7 | TRBV3-1/TRBV3-2 | CASSQVYSSYEQYF | TGTGCCAGCAGCCAAGTATACAGCTCCTACGAGCAGTACTTC
TRBD1 | - | TRBJ1-3 | TRBV30 | CAWSTARGSGSTIYF | TGTGCCTGGAGTACTGCCAGGGGGTCGGGGAGCACCATATATTTT
- | - | TRBJ2-1 | TRBV5-1 | CASSLNSLNNEQFF | TGCGCCAGCAGCTTGAACTCCCTAAACAATGAGCAGTTCTTC
TRBD1 | - | TRBJ2-5 | TRBV7-3 | CASSWGQGAFSETQYF | TGTGCCAGCAGCTGGGGACAGGGGGCTTTTAGCGAGACCCAGTACTTC
- | few | TRBJ2-3 | TRBV15 | CATSCGWDTDTQYF | TGTGCCACCAGCTGCGGGTGGGACACAGATACGCAGTATTTT
- | - | TRBJ2-1 | TRBV7-2 | CASSKGPLPYNEQFF | TGTGCCAGCAGCAAGGGTCCCCTTCCTTACAATGAGCAGTTCTTC
TRBD1 | - | TRBJ2-7 | TRBV5-1 | CASSFTPSTQGAGSEQYF | TGCGCCAGCAGCTTCACCCCTTCCACTCAGGGGGCAGGAAGCGAGCAGTACTTC
- | - | TRBJ2-5 | TRBV27 | CASSQSGLPRGETQYF | TGTGCCAGCAGCCAATCGGGACTCCCTCGAGGGGAGACCCAGTACTTC
TRBD1 | - | TRBJ1-5 | TRBV28 | CASRTGVNQPQHF | TGTGCCAGCCGGACAGGGGTTAATCAGCCCCAGCATTTT
- | - | TRBJ1-1 | TRBV5-1 | CASSLAAVNTEAFF | TGCGCCAGCAGCTTGGCCGCAGTGAACACTGAAGCTTTCTTT
TRBD2 | - | TRBJ2-7 | TRBV7-2 | CASSWASGSYEQYF | TGTGCCAGCAGCTGGGCTAGCGGGAGTTACGAGCAGTACTTC
- | few | TRBJ1-2 | TRBV28 | CASSLGQGPSVYGYTF | TGTGCCAGCAGTTTGGGGCAGGGGCCCTCTGTGTATGGCTACACCTTC
- | - | TRBJ1-3 | TRBV30 | CAWDGGSGNTIYF | TGTGCCTGGGACGGTGGCTCTGGAAACACCATATATTTT
- | - | TRBJ2-3 | TRBV5-1 | CASSGWGGTDTQYF | TGCGCCAGCAGCGGGTGGGGCGGAACAGATACGCAGTATTTT
- | - | TRBJ2-5 | TRBV5-1 | CASSLVRGTQETQYF | TGCGCCAGCAGCTTGGTAAGGGGGACCCAAGAGACCCAGTACTTC
TRBD2 | once | TRBJ2-1 | TRBV11-2 | CASSLREGRYNEQFF | TGTGCCAGCAGCTTGCGGGAGGGCCGTTACAATGAGCAGTTCTTC
TRBD1 | - | TRBJ2-7 | TRBV10-3 | CAISERGQGYEQYF | TGTGCCATCAGTGAGAGGGGACAGGGCTACGAGCAGTACTTC
- | - | TRBJ2-2 | TRBV9 | CASSVEGFGELFF | TGTGCCAGCAGCGTAGAGGGGTTCGGGGAGCTGTTTTTT
- | - | TRBJ1-5 | TRBV19 | CASRGGGYPQPQHF | TGTGCCAGCCGCGGCGGAGGGTATCCTCAGCCCCAGCATTTT
TRBD1 | - | TRBJ1-4 | TRBV11-2 | CASSPGTGGRGGEKLFF | TGTGCCAGCAGCCCCGGGACAGGGGGCCGTGGTGGTGAAAAACTGTTTTTT
- | - | TRBJ2-3 | TRBV28 | CASSLGSTDTQYF | TGTGCCAGCAGTTTGGGTAGCACAGATACGCAGTATTTT
- | - | TRBJ2-7 | TRBV9 | CASSVQSLADPYEQYF | TGTGCCAGCAGCGTCCAATCCTTAGCGGACCCTTACGAGCAGTACTTC
TRBD2 | - | TRBJ2-1 | TRBV19 | CASSIGLGRERYNEQFF | TGTGCCAGTAGTATAGGGTTAGGGCGGGAGAGGTACAATGAGCAGTTCTTC
TRBD1 | - | TRBJ2-3 | TRBV2 | CASSVRGTNPDTQYF | TGTGCCAGCAGTGTCAGGGGGACCAACCCAGATACGCAGTATTTT
- | - | TRBJ1-2 | TRBV27 | CASSLNANYGYTF | TGTGCCAGCAGTTTAAACGCTAACTATGGCTACACCTTC
TRBD2 | - | TRBJ2-1 | TRBV27 | CASSLGLEYNEQFF | TGTGCCAGCAGTTTGGGACTAGAATACAATGAGCAGTTCTTC
TRBD1 | - | TRBJ2-5 | TRBV2 | CASSTGTGSGETQYF | TGTGCCAGCAGTACCGGGACAGGATCGGGGGAGACCCAGTACTTC
TRBD2 | - | TRBJ2-1 | TRBV18 | CASSPPTSSGVYNEQFF | TGTGCCAGCTCACCACCGACGAGTAGCGGGGTATACAATGAGCAGTTCTTC
- | - | TRBJ2-5 | TRBV11-3 | CASSLSPGGETQYF | TGTGCCAGCAGCTTATCTCCGGGTGGGGAGACCCAGTACTTC
- | - | TRBJ2-7 | TRBV28 | CASSDLQGRDF | TGTGCCAGCAGTGATCTACAGGGACGAGACTTC
TRBD1 | - | TRBJ2-5 | TRBV25-1 | CASSGTGIFSETQYF | TGTGCCAGCAGTGGGACAGGGATCTTTAGTGAGACCCAGTACTTC
TRBD1 | - | TRBJ1-4 | TRBV28 | CASSYTGENEKLFF | TGTGCCAGCAGTTATACAGGGGAAAATGAAAAACTGTTTTTT
- | - | TRBJ2-7 | TRBV5-1 | CASSPLGTSSYEQYF | TGCGCCAGCAGTCCCCTGGGGACGAGCTCCTACGAGCAGTACTTC
TRBD2 | - | TRBJ2-7 | TRBV27 | CASSSISSGSGYEQYF | TGTGCCAGCAGTTCAATAAGTAGCGGGAGTGGATACGAGCAGTACTTC
- | - | TRBJ1-5 | TRBV28 | CASTPLGGNSDQPQHF | TGTGCCAGCACCCCACTCGGTGGGAATAGCGATCAGCCCCAGCATTTT